This T cell receptor beta chain came from a study of T cells in Graves' hyperthyroidism and ophthalmopathy. Diagnoses were established using clinical symptoms, serum thyroxine and TRAb, thyroid ultrasound and orbital computed tomography. Around 9.8 ml fresh peripheral blood yielded the PBMCs. Worth noting for this clonotype: Its specificity is unknown.

Study results and limitations: Model predictions of ophthalmopathy came a median approximately 6 months before onset.

Trimming took off 4 bases at V and 2 bases at J, with 13 bases between the two ends. Germline-derived CDR1 and CDR2 are SGHRS and YFSETQ. The CDR3 length is 14 residues. Researchers amplified the TCR beta CDR3 regions from RNA transcripts. The HTBI primer set drove a first-round RT-PCR of the TCR CDR3. TCRdb itself ran the multiplex PCR reads through MiXCR, one entry per CDR3 protein. This repertoire shows 500,000 to 800,000 distinct CDR3 sequences, 13% to 15% found once; its top ten account for approximately 12%. This TCR derives from a woman in her forties or fifties with Graves' ophthalmopathy. What was sequenced was blood. The chain recombines TRBV5-1 with TRBJ2-7; D may be TRBD2 (6 bases). CDR3 region: CASSLSGFTYEQYF. DNA for the CDR3: TGCGCCAGCAGCCTAAGCGGGTTTACCTACGAGCAGTACTTC.